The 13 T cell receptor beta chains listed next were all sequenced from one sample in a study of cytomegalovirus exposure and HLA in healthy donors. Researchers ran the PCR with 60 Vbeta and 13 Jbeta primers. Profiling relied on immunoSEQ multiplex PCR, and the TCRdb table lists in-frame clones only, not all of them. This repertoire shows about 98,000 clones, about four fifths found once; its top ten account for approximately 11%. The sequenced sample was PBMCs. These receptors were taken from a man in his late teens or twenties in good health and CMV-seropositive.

The chain's CDR3 is CASSLSDPEQPQHF. The CDR3 DNA sequence: TGTGCCAGCAGTTTATCAGATCCAGAACAGCCCCAGCATTTT. This chain joins TRBV28 and TRBJ1-5; D remains ambiguous. This CDR3 spans 14 amino acids. Germline lookup yields CDR1 MDHEN and CDR2 SYDVKM. Trimming cost V 1 base and J 7 bases, with 11 bases left between them.

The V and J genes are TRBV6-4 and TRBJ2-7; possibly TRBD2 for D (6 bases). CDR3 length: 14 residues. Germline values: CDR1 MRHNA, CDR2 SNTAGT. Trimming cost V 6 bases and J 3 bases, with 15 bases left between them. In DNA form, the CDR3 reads TGTGCCAGCAGCCCCCCGGGACTCTGCTACGAGCAGTACTTC. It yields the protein CASSPPGLCYEQYF.

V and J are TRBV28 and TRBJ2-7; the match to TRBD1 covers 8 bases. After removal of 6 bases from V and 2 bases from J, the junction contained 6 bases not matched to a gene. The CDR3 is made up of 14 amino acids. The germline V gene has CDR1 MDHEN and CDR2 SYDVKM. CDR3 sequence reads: CASRYDRGAYEQYF. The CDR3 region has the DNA TGTGCCAGCAGGTACGACAGGGGAGCCTACGAGCAGTACTTC.

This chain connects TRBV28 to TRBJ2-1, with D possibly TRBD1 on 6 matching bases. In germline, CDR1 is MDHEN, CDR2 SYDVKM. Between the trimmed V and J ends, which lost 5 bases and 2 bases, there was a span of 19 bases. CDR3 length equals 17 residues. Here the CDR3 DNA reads TGTGCCAGCAGTATAAATCCCACAGGGATGACCTACAATGAGCAGTTCTTC. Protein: CASSINPTGMTYNEQFF.

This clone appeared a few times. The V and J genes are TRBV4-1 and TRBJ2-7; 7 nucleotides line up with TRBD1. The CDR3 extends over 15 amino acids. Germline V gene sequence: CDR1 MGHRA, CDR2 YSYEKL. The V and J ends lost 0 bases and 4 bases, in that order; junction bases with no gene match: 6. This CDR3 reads CASSQDEGAMYEQYF. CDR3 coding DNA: TGCGCCAGCAGCCAAGATGAGGGGGCGATGTACGAGCAGTACTTC.

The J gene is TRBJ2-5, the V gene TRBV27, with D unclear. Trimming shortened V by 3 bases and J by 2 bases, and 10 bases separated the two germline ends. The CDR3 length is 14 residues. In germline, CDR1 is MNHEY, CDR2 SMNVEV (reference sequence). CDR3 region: CASSFFGGQETQYF. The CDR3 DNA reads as TGTGCCAGCAGTTTTTTTGGCGGTCAAGAGACCCAGTACTTC.

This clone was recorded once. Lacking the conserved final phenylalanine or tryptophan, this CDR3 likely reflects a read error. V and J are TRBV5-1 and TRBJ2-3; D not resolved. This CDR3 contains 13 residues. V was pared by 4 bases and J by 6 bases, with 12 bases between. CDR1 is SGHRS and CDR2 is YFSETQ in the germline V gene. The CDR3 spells CASSPRGADTQYV. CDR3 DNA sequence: TGCGCCAGCAGCCCAAGAGGAGCTGATACGCAGTATGTT.

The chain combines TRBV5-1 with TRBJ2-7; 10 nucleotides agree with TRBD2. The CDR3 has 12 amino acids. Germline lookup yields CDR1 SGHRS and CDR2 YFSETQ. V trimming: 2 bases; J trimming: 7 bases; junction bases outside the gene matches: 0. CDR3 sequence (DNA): TGCGCCAGCAGCTTACTAGCGGGGGAGCAGTACTTC. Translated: CASSLLAGEQYF. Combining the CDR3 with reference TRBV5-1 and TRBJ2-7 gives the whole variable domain KAGVTQTPRYLIKTRGQQVTLSCSPISGHRSVSWYQQTPGQGLQFLFEYFSETQRNKGNFPGRFSGRQFSNSRSEMNVSTLELGDSALYLCASSLLAGEQYFGPGTRLTVT.

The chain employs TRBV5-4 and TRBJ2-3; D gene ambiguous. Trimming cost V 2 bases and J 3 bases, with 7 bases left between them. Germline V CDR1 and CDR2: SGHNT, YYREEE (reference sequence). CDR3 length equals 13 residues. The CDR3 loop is CASSFFPTDTQYF. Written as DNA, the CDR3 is TGTGCCAGCAGCTTTTTCCCAACAGATACGCAGTATTTT.

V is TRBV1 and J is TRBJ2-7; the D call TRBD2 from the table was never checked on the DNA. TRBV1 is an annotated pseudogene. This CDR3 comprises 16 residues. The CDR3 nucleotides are TGCACCAGAGGACTAGCGGGGGGCCTATTCTCCTACGAGCAGTACTTC. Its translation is CTRGLAGGLFSYEQYF.

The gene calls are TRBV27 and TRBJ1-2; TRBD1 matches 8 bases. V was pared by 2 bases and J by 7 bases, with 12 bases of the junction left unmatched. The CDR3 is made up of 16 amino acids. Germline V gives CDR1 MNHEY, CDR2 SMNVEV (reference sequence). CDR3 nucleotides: TGTGCCAGCAGTTTAGGGCGGACAGGGTCGGATCGTGGCTACACCTTC. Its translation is CASSLGRTGSDRGYTF.

CDR3 sequence reads: CASSSEGDGFYEQYF. The DNA for the CDR3 is TGTGCCAGCAGCTCCGAGGGGGACGGCTTCTACGAGCAGTACTTC. This rearrangement joins TRBV7-9 to TRBJ2-7; TRBD1 might be the D (6 bases). The germline V and J ends were trimmed by 4 bases and 3 bases, with 16 bases remaining between them. Looked up from germline, CDR1 is SEHNR and CDR2 is FQNEAQ (reference sequence). The CDR3 runs to 15 residues.

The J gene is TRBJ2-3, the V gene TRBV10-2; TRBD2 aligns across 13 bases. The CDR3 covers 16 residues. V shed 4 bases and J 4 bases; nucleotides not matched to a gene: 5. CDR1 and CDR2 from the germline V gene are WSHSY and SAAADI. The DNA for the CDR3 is TGCGCCAGCAGTGTACTAGCGGGGGGGCGATCAGATACGCAGTATTTT. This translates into CASSVLAGGRSDTQYF.